Listed here are 15 T cell receptor beta chains from one sample, sequenced in a study of T-cell memory formation after mild COVID-19. From the 5' RACE reads, TCRdb called clonotypes with MiXCR, one entry per CDR3 protein. This table holds approximately 260,000 distinct CDR3 sequences, approximately 15% found once. Material for sequencing was PBMCs or a T cell subset sorted from them (not recorded which). The source is a young man who had mild COVID-19 (a few samples of this study predate the infection). Cell type and time point are not known.

This clonotype came up once. V is TRBV20-1 and J is TRBJ1-5, with D maybe TRBD1 (5 bases). V was shortened by 6 bases and J by 1 base, with 10 bases between the two germline ends. Germline V CDR1 and CDR2: DFQATT, SNEGSKA (reference sequence). CDR3 length equals 13 residues. Written as DNA, the CDR3 is TGCAGTGCACACCGGGACAGCAATCAGCCCCAGCATTTT. Residues: CSAHRDSNQPQHF.

This chain links TRBV4-2 with TRBJ2-3; D ambiguous. This CDR3 spans 15 amino acids. Germline CDR1 reads LGHNA; CDR2 reads YNFKEQ. V was trimmed by 1 base and J by 5 bases, leaving 13 bases between them. This CDR3 is CASSQGEIPGDTQYF. CDR3 bases: TGTGCCAGCAGCCAAGGGGAAATCCCCGGAGATACGCAGTATTTT.

The gene calls are TRBV4-1 and TRBJ1-5; D is uncertain. Per germline, CDR1 MGHRA and CDR2 YSYEKL. Trimming cost V 0 bases and J 4 bases, with 13 bases left between them. There are 16 residues in the CDR3. CDR3 in amino acids: CASSQEPQSGNQPQHF. CDR3 bases: TGCGCCAGCAGCCAAGAACCCCAATCGGGGAATCAGCCCCAGCATTTT.

The chain uses TRBV10-1 and TRBJ2-2; D unclear. V gave up 8 bases and J gave up 5 bases, with 9 bases separating them. The CDR3 is 12 amino acids. Per the germline V gene, CDR1 is WNHNN and CDR2 is SYGVQD (reference sequence). CDR3 DNA sequence: TGCGCCAGCGGAATAGCAACCGGGGAGCTGTTTTTT. It encodes CASGIATGELFF.

The chain couples TRBV29-1 to TRBJ2-1, with a weak D call TRBD1 (6 bases). The CDR3 is 11 amino acids. Between the trimmed V and J ends, which lost 4 bases and 8 bases, there was a span of 9 bases. CDR1 and CDR2 (germline): SQVTM, ANQGSEA. The CDR3 nucleotides read TGCAGCGTTGTCAGGGGCGATGAGCAGTTCTTC. Amino acid sequence: CSVVRGDEQFF.

Only a few counts were recorded for this clonotype. This chain links TRBV7-9 with TRBJ1-4; D is unresolved. Trimming left V 1 base short and J 8 bases short, with 14 bases between. The germline gives CDR1 SEHNR, CDR2 FQNEAQ (reference sequence). CDR3 length: 15 amino acids. The CDR3 nucleotides read TGTGCCAGCAGCTTAGTCAGTTCCACCTCAGAAAAACTGTTTTTT. This sequence encodes CASSLVSSTSEKLFF.

This clonotype appeared many times. V is TRBV7-2 and J is TRBJ1-1; D perhaps matches TRBD1 (6 bases). With 5 bases removed from V and 7 bases from J, the gap between germline ends came to 14 bases. This CDR3 contains 13 residues. Germline values: CDR1 SGHTA, CDR2 FQGNSA. The CDR3 sequence: CASSRRDTFEAFF. DNA for the CDR3: TGTGCCAGCAGCCGACGGGACACCTTTGAAGCTTTCTTT. The whole variable domain, remainder taken from reference TRBV7-2 and TRBJ1-1, is GAGVSQSPSNKVTEKGKDVELRCDPISGHTALYWYRQSLGQGLEFLIYFQGNSAPDKSGLPSDRFSAERTGGSVSTLTIQRTQQEDSAVYLCASSRRDTFEAFFGQGTRLTVV.

The chain couples TRBV7-9 to TRBJ1-2; D unresolved. The CDR3 length is 14 residues. Germline CDR1 SEHNR, CDR2 FQNEAQ (reference sequence). Deletions cut 5 bases from V and 5 bases from J, with 15 bases between. The CDR3 nucleotides are TGTGCCAGCAGCACCCCAGCCCTTAGGTATGGCTACACCTTC. Its translation is CASSTPALRYGYTF.

This clonotype was detected only a few times. The chain recombines TRBV20-1 with TRBJ2-7; 11 bases are a match to TRBD2. The CDR3 has 13 amino acids. The V and J ends lost 0 bases and 12 bases, in that order; junction bases with no gene match: 7. Per germline, CDR1 DFQATT and CDR2 SNEGSKA (reference sequence). DNA for the CDR3: TGCAGTGCTAGAGATCGAACTAGCGGGGGTGCGTACGTC. Its protein is CSARDRTSGGAYV.

This clonotype was seen ten or more times. The chain employs TRBV7-2 and TRBJ1-6; D gene uncertain. The CDR3 runs 12 residues. The germline V gene encodes CDR1 SGHTA and CDR2 FQGNSA. V was trimmed by 1 base and J by 15 bases, leaving 10 bases between them. CDR3 sequence: CASSLGFQDLHF. CDR3 bases: TGTGCCAGCAGCTTAGGATTCCAAGACCTCCACTTT.

A few counts support this clonotype. V gene TRBV7-3 combines with J gene TRBJ2-2; D gene uncertain. Germline V lookup: CDR1 SGHTA, CDR2 FQGTGA. V was cut by 3 bases and J by 0 bases, with 5 bases left in between. This CDR3 contains 14 residues. The CDR3 is CASSFSANTGELFF. CDR3 DNA sequence: TGTGCCAGCAGCTTCTCGGCGAACACCGGGGAGCTGTTTTTT.

This clonotype was seen more than once but under ten times. V is TRBV4-1 and J is TRBJ2-1, with D hard to call. V was pared by 4 bases and J by 4 bases, with 11 bases between. The germline V gene encodes CDR1 MGHRA and CDR2 YSYEKL. There are 14 residues in the CDR3. The DNA for the CDR3 is TGCGCCAGCAGCCCCCGGCTAGATTACAATGAGCAGTTCTTC. This encodes CASSPRLDYNEQFF.

This clonotype was picked up a small number of times. The chain has TRBV2 and TRBJ2-7; weak D call: TRBD1 (5 bases). Germline CDR1 is SNHLY and CDR2 is FYNNEI. The CDR3 spans 13 residues. V was trimmed by 4 bases and J by 6 bases, leaving 13 bases between them. Written as DNA, the CDR3 is TGTGCCAGCAGTGTATGGACACCCGGCGAGCAGTACGTC. Protein sequence: CASSVWTPGEQYV.

The chain is built from TRBV11-2 and TRBJ1-4; no definite D call. V lost 1 base, J lost 11 bases, and 5 bases lay in between. This CDR3 contains 11 residues. Germline assignment: CDR1 SGHAT and CDR2 FQNNGV. The CDR3 DNA reads TGTGCCAGCAGCTTAGGCAGGAAACTGTTTTTT. This codes for CASSLGRKLFF.

This clonotype was counted between two and nine times. The V and J genes are TRBV20-1 and TRBJ2-1; unclear D gene. V was cut by 1 base and J by 1 base, with 11 bases left in between. Germline V CDR1 and CDR2: DFQATT, SNEGSKA (reference sequence). The CDR3 length is 15 residues. The CDR3 DNA is TGCAGTGCTAGAGCTATGGGTATGTCCTACAATGAGCAGTTCTTC. As protein: CSARAMGMSYNEQFF.